These 9 T cell receptor beta chains came from one sample sequenced in a study of blood T cell repertoires in COVID-19. Profiled with immunoSEQ multiplex PCR; TCRdb holds only in-frame clones, not every one. The data show 450,000 to 500,000 clones, with 75% to 90% seen just once and approximately 3.2% held by the top ten. The sample taken for sequencing was peripheral blood. All receptors come from a human donor in a cohort sampled during active COVID-19.

This chain connects TRBV28 to TRBJ1-2; no definite D call. The germline CDR1 and CDR2 sequences are MDHEN and SYDVKM. The CDR3 totals 12 residues. Trimming cost V 5 bases and J 7 bases, with 11 bases left between them. CDR3 nucleotides: TGTGCCAGCAGTCGTACAGAACGTGGCTACACCTTC. Amino acids: CASSRTERGYTF.

This sequence joins TRBV23-1 and TRBJ2-5; 7 nucleotides align to TRBD1. TRBV23-1 is labeled an ORF, and its function is uncertain. The CDR3 runs 17 residues. The junction had 13 bases not matched to a gene; V was cut back by 3 bases and J by 3 bases. The DNA for the CDR3 is TGCGCCAGCAGTCATGCGAAGAAAAGGGGGCGCGAAGAGACCCAGTACTTC. It encodes CASSHAKKRGREETQYF.

The rearrangement links TRBV5-1 to TRBJ2-5; TRBD2 aligns across 11 bases. Germline CDR1 reads SGHRS; CDR2 reads YFSETQ. V gave up 4 bases and J gave up 5 bases; unmatched junction bases: 10. The CDR3 consists of 16 residues. CDR3 amino acids: CASSGGLAGGGETQYF. Here the CDR3 DNA reads TGCGCCAGCAGCGGGGGTCTAGCGGGAGGCGGGGAGACCCAGTACTTC.

In DNA, the CDR3 is TGTGCCTGGAGAGGGAACAGGGGAGAGACCCAGTACTTC. Its translation: CAWRGNRGETQYF. The J gene is TRBJ2-5, the V gene TRBV30; 7 nucleotides line up with TRBD1. Trimming cost V 3 bases and J 4 bases; bases outside gene matches: 5. This CDR3 region has 13 residues. In germline, CDR1 is GTSNPN, CDR2 SVGIG (reference sequence).

The rearrangement links TRBV25-1 to TRBJ1-1; perhaps TRBD1 as D (5 bases). CDR3 length equals 15 residues. V shed 5 bases and J shed 3 bases, with 16 bases lying between them. CDR1 is MGHDK and CDR2 is SYGVNS in the germline V gene. Written as DNA, the CDR3 is TGTGCCAGCAGTCCCCTCAGGGAGGTAGACACTGAAGCTTTCTTT. Protein product: CASSPLREVDTEAFF.

This CDR3 reads CASSLEGGTSGEQYF. The CDR3 DNA reads TGCGCCAGCAGCTTGGAAGGAGGGACCTCGGGCGAGCAGTACTTC. This chain joins TRBV5-1 and TRBJ2-7; TRBD2 is a possible D gene (6 bases). Between the trimmed V and J ends, which lost 0 bases and 6 bases, there was a span of 16 bases. CDR1 is SGHRS and CDR2 is YFSETQ in the germline V gene. This CDR3 is 15 amino acids long.

The chain links TRBV18 to TRBJ1-4; D gene unclear. Germline-derived CDR1 and CDR2 are KGHSH and LQKENI. The CDR3 has 13 amino acids. V lost 2 bases, J lost 8 bases, and 9 bases lay in between. In DNA, the CDR3 is TGTGCCAGCTCACCATCACTTGAGGAAAAACTGTTTTTT. Its translation is CASSPSLEEKLFF.

V and J are TRBV10-3 and TRBJ1-5; D perhaps matches TRBD1 (6 bases). V lost 3 bases and J lost 3, with 12 bases in between. The germline CDR1 and CDR2 sequences are ENHRY and SYGVKD. The CDR3 extends over 15 amino acids. The DNA of the CDR3 is TGTGCCATCAGTGAAAGGACAGCGAACAATCAGCCCCAGCATTTT. The encoded protein is CAISERTANNQPQHF.

This chain uses TRBV2 with TRBJ2-5; TRBD1 is a possible D gene (7 bases). The CDR3 sequence is 16 residues long. Germline assignment: CDR1 SNHLY and CDR2 FYNNEI. V lost 7 bases, J lost 4 bases, and 22 bases lay in between. CDR3 nucleotide sequence: TGTGCCAGCACCGCAAGTGGAGGGGGCGGTGGAGAGACCCAGTACTTC. It yields the protein CASTASGGGGGETQYF.